The 22 T cell receptor beta chains reported below all come from one sample, sequenced in a study of CD8 T cells in ankylosing spondylitis. These receptors are not linked to any known antigen. TCRdb analysed the 5' RACE reads with MiXCR anew, one entry per CDR3 protein. The repertoire holds about 750,000 distinct CDR3 sequences, with 19% as singletons. Regarding the study as a whole: Ankylosing spondylitis blood seemed to carry a telltale TCR beta motif made of several highly homologous variants.

The sequencing sample was made of blood, either unsorted or a sorted T cell fraction (not recorded which). The source is a male donor with ankylosing spondylitis.

This clonotype has more than one count but fewer than ten. J is TRBJ2-6 and V is TRBV27; D remains unclear. The CDR3 length is 15 residues. V was shortened by 1 base and J by 0 bases, with 4 bases between the two germline ends. Per the germline V gene, CDR1 is MNHEY and CDR2 is SMNVEV (reference sequence). The CDR3 is CASSLWSSGANVLTF. The CDR3 DNA sequence: TGTGCCAGCAGTTTATGGAGCTCTGGGGCCAACGTCCTGACTTTC.

This chain uses TRBV12-3 or TRBV12-4 with TRBJ2-7; TRBD2 matches at 10 bases. The CDR3 has 14 amino acids. The trim removed 6 bases at V and 5 bases at J, leaving 7 bases unmatched. The CDR3 coding sequence is TGTGCCAGCAGCCCCACTAGCGGGGTCGACGAGCAGTACTTC. Translated, it gives CASSPTSGVDEQYF.

The rearrangement uses TRBV3-1 and TRBJ2-3; 8 nucleotides match TRBD1. The CDR3 loop spans 16 amino acids. J was trimmed by 0 bases and V by 3 bases; bases with no gene match: 5. CDR1 and CDR2 from the germline V gene are LGHDT and YNNKEL (reference sequence). CDR3 coding DNA: TGTGCCAGCAGCCATCGACAGGGGTCTAGCACAGATACGCAGTATTTT. It yields the protein CASSHRQGSSTDTQYF.

The CDR3 DNA reads as TGTGCCAGCTCACCCATCACAGGGCCGGGTGGGAACGAGCAGTACTTC. Amino acids: CASSPITGPGGNEQYF. The chain is built from TRBV18 and TRBJ2-7; perhaps TRBD1 as D (6 bases). The germline V gene encodes CDR1 KGHSH and CDR2 LQKENI. CDR3 length equals 16 residues. V lost 3 bases to trimming and J lost 5 bases, with 20 bases between them.

The chain carries TRBV5-6 and TRBJ2-6, with 7 bases that match TRBD2. The CDR3 is made up of 15 amino acids. Germline-derived CDR1 and CDR2 are SGHDT and YYEEEE. Germline trimming cut 4 bases from V and 4 bases from J; bases unmatched to any gene: 5. The CDR3 DNA reads as TGTGCCAGCAGCATGCGGGAGACCGGGGCCAACGTCCTGACTTTC. It codes for CASSMRETGANVLTF.

In its sample, this clonotype was seen a few times. The CDR3 DNA reads TGTGCCAGCAGTCCGCGTGGGGGGGGAAGCAATCAGCCCCAGCATTTT. This translates into CASSPRGGGSNQPQHF. The V and J genes are TRBV2 and TRBJ1-5; TRBD1 might be the D (5 bases). Trimming left V 5 bases short and J 1 base short, with 15 bases between. The CDR3 runs to 16 residues. CDR1 SNHLY and CDR2 FYNNEI come from the germline V gene.

DNA for the CDR3: TGTGCCAGCAGTTTGCGGGGGTTCACCTACGAGCAGTACTTC. Protein: CASSLRGFTYEQYF. This sequence joins TRBV12-3 or TRBV12-4 and TRBJ2-7, with TRBD2 identical over 7 bases. V was pared by 3 bases and J by 2 bases, with 4 bases of the junction left unmatched. The CDR3 runs to 14 residues.

This clonotype was counted between two and nine times. The chain joins TRBV25-1 to TRBJ2-4, with 8 bases identical to TRBD2. Germline trimming cut 4 bases from V and 0 bases from J; bases unmatched to any gene: 2. In germline, CDR1 is MGHDK, CDR2 SYGVNS. The CDR3 length is 15 residues. CDR3 sequence: CASSAGGGAKNIQYF. CDR3 in DNA: TGTGCCAGCAGTGCGGGAGGGGGAGCCAAAAACATTCAGTACTTC.

This clonotype occurred a few times. The chain links TRBV29-1 to TRBJ2-2; D remains unclear. V dropped 1 base and J dropped 5 bases, with 8 bases sitting between them. CDR3 length equals 13 residues. Germline V gene sequence: CDR1 SQVTM, CDR2 ANQGSEA. The CDR3 nucleotides read TGCAGCGTTGAAGGCTTGGTAACCGGGGAGCTGTTTTTT. Its protein is CSVEGLVTGELFF.

This clonotype occurred once. This chain uses TRBV6-2 or TRBV6-3 with TRBJ2-1; D unresolved. The CDR3 runs 14 residues. Germline values: CDR1 MNHEY, CDR2 SVGEGT. V lost 5 bases and J lost 5, with 13 bases in between. As DNA, the CDR3 is TGTGCCAGCAGTAGATCAGAACGGCACAATGAGCAGTTCTTC. It yields the protein CASSRSERHNEQFF.

The chain links TRBV28 to TRBJ2-3; TRBD1 aligns across 9 bases. The CDR3 has 16 amino acids. V shed 1 base, J shed 2 bases, and the junction held 4 bases outside the gene matches. Germline V lookup: CDR1 MDHEN, CDR2 SYDVKM. CDR3 sequence: CASSLSGTGTTDTQYF. The CDR3 DNA follows: TGTGCCAGCAGTTTATCGGGGACAGGGACCACAGATACGCAGTATTTT. Looking up the rest from reference TRBV28 and TRBJ2-3 gives the full variable domain: DVKVTQSSRYLVKRTGEKVFLECVQDMDHENMFWYRQDPGLGLRLIYFSYDVKMKEKGDIPEGYSVSREKKERFSLILESASTNQTSMYLCASSLSGTGTTDTQYFGPGTRLTVL.

The sample holds many counts of this clonotype. V usage is TRBV6-2 or TRBV6-3 and J usage is TRBJ2-1; D ambiguous. Germline V CDR1 and CDR2: MNHEY, SVGEGT. V was shortened by 5 bases and J by 7 bases, with 12 bases between the two germline ends. The CDR3 runs 13 residues. The CDR3 DNA reads TGTGCCAGCAGTAGTATCGTATCGAATGAGCAGTTCTTC. Its translation is CASSSIVSNEQFF.

This clonotype was seen at least ten times. V usage is TRBV3-1 and J usage is TRBJ1-1; maybe TRBD1 (5 bases). V was trimmed by 1 base and J by 4 bases, leaving 10 bases between them. The CDR3 loop spans 14 amino acids. Germline CDR1 reads LGHDT; CDR2 reads YNNKEL (reference sequence). For the CDR3, the DNA is TGTGCCAGCAGCCAAGCGGGGGGGGGCACTGAAGCTTTCTTT. Residues: CASSQAGGGTEAFF.

This clonotype was observed once. The chain uses TRBV12-3 or TRBV12-4 and TRBJ2-2, with 8 positions matching TRBD2. The junction had 13 bases not matched to a gene; V was cut back by 3 bases and J by 4 bases. CDR3 length: 18 residues. The CDR3 region is CASSLIVQAGEITGELFF. Written as DNA, the CDR3 is TGTGCCAGCAGTTTGATCGTACAAGCGGGAGAAATCACCGGGGAGCTGTTTTTT.

The chain links TRBV5-1 to TRBJ2-3; D may be TRBD2 (6 bases). The V gene's germline CDR1 is SGHRS and CDR2 YFSETQ. The CDR3 is 16 residues long. The V end lost 3 bases, the J end lost 0 bases, and 14 bases lay between the germline ends. The DNA for the CDR3 is TGCGCCAGCAGCTCCGGTCTAGCGTATAGCACAGATACGCAGTATTTT. Translating gives CASSSGLAYSTDTQYF.

This clonotype appeared a few times. The rearrangement joins TRBV5-1 to TRBJ2-5, with 12 bases aligning to TRBD2. The CDR3 has 16 residues. Per the germline V gene, CDR1 is SGHRS and CDR2 is YFSETQ. V lost 4 bases to trimming and J lost 2 bases; unmatched junction nucleotides: 6. CDR3 in DNA: TGCGCCAGCAGCCTAAGGACTAGCGGGATACAAGAGACCCAGTACTTC. Translation: CASSLRTSGIQETQYF.

This clonotype occurred a few times. The V and J genes are TRBV20-1 and TRBJ2-4, with D unresolved. This CDR3 comprises 12 residues. Germline CDR1 reads DFQATT; CDR2 reads SNEGSKA (reference sequence). The ends were cut back, 2 bases at V and 7 bases at J, with 9 bases in the middle. For the CDR3, the DNA is TGCAGTGCTAGAAGCTCCGGTAACATTCAGTACTTC. Translating gives CSARSSGNIQYF.

The genes are TRBV11-2 and TRBJ1-2; D is uncertain. The ends were cut back, 4 bases at V and 5 bases at J, with 11 bases in the middle. The CDR3 is made up of 13 amino acids. Germline values: CDR1 SGHAT, CDR2 FQNNGV. This CDR3 reads CASSSMGLYGYTF. As DNA, the CDR3 is TGTGCCAGCAGCTCGATGGGGTTATATGGCTACACCTTC.

This clonotype came up a few times. This sequence joins TRBV12-3 or TRBV12-4 and TRBJ1-4; 7 bases are a match to TRBD1. This CDR3 is 16 amino acids long. The trim removed 3 bases at V and 2 bases at J, leaving 6 bases unmatched. CDR3 sequence (DNA): TGTGCCAGCAGTTTTTACAGGGGAAGTACTAATGAAAAACTGTTTTTT. This codes for CASSFYRGSTNEKLFF.

This clonotype was seen only a few times. The chain links TRBV29-1 to TRBJ2-1; TRBD2 matches 12 bases. The ends lost 1 base at V and 6 bases at J; junction bases unmatched: 10. Germline V gene lookup returns CDR1 SQVTM and CDR2 ANQGSEA. The CDR3 has 17 amino acids. In DNA, the CDR3 is TGCAGCGTTGAAGTCAGCCTAGCGGGAGGGCCCGTCAATGAGCAGTTCTTC. Encoded protein: CSVEVSLAGGPVNEQFF.

This clonotype was detected a few times. The chain recombines TRBV12-3 or TRBV12-4 with TRBJ2-2; 8 positions agree with TRBD2. With V trimmed by 4 bases and J by 2 bases, 3 bases remained unmatched. CDR3 length equals 15 residues. CDR3 loop: CASSSRGGNTGELFF. The CDR3 region has the DNA TGTGCCAGCAGTTCCCGGGGGGGCAACACCGGGGAGCTGTTTTTT.

The table lists this clonotype with a few counts. V is TRBV5-1 and J is TRBJ2-7, with 10 bases fitting TRBD1. CDR3 length: 15 amino acids. V trimming: 1 base; J trimming: 4 bases; junction bases outside the gene matches: 5. The germline CDR1 and CDR2 sequences are SGHRS and YFSETQ. CDR3 coding DNA: TGCGCCAGCAGCTTGCGGACAGGGGGTACGTACGAGCAGTACTTC. Amino acid sequence: CASSLRTGGTYEQYF.